Each of the 10 T cell receptor beta chains below was sequenced from the same sample in a study of cytomegalovirus exposure and HLA in healthy donors. It was with 60 Vbeta and 13 Jbeta primers that the PCR ran. Sequencing used immunoSEQ multiplex PCR; TCRdb keeps in-frame clones, though not all of them. The profile covers about 160,000 clones, with 70% to 80% appearing a single time and roughly 1.3% taken by the ten largest. Specimen: PBMCs. Source of these receptors: a man younger than 45 in good health and CMV-seronegative.

The chain links TRBV7-2 to TRBJ2-7; 7 bases agree with TRBD2. Germline V gives CDR1 SGHTA, CDR2 FQGNSA. CDR3 size: 15 residues. J was trimmed by 4 bases and V by 5 bases; bases with no gene match: 11. CDR3 amino acids: CASSGSGAGGYEQYF. Written as DNA, the CDR3 is TGTGCCAGCAGCGGAAGCGGGGCTGGAGGTTACGAGCAGTACTTC.

J is TRBJ1-4 and V is TRBV10-3; possible D gene TRBD1, 6 bases. This CDR3 has 14 amino acids. Trimming took off 10 bases at V and 5 bases at J, with 17 bases between the two ends. CDR1 and CDR2 from the germline V gene are ENHRY and SYGVKD. The CDR3, as DNA: TGTGCCACCGGTGAGGACAGCGCGAATGAAAAACTGTTTTTT. Translation gives CATGEDSANEKLFF.

The chain joins TRBV19 to TRBJ2-5, with TRBD1 matching 7 bases. In germline, CDR1 is LNHDA, CDR2 SQIVND (reference sequence). V shed 10 bases and J 7 bases; nucleotides not matched to a gene: 15. There are 14 residues in the CDR3. DNA of the CDR3: TGTGCCACCCGTATGCGACAGGGTCGGTGGACCCAGTACTTC. Protein product: CATRMRQGRWTQYF.

The chain has TRBV16 and TRBJ1-5; TRBD1 aligns across 10 bases. V lost 5 bases to trimming and J lost 4 bases; unmatched junction nucleotides: 11. The CDR3 is made up of 17 amino acids. Germline loops: CDR1 KGHSY, CDR2 FQNENV. The CDR3: CASSDDPRDRGNQPQHF. The CDR3 nucleotides are TGTGCCAGCAGCGACGACCCCCGGGACAGGGGTAATCAGCCCCAGCATTTT.

J is TRBJ1-4 and V is TRBV30; 9 nucleotides match TRBD1. The J segment lost 8 bases and the V segment lost 4 bases, leaving 8 bases of the junction unmatched. Germline V gene data show CDR1 as GTSNPN and CDR2 as SVGIG (reference sequence). This CDR3 spans 14 amino acids. In DNA, the CDR3 is TGTGCCTGGACCCCGGGACAGGGAATCGAAAAACTGTTTTTT. As protein: CAWTPGQGIEKLFF.

This clone was recorded once. This sequence joins TRBV2 and TRBJ2-5, with TRBD2 identical over 13 bases. The DNA end lines up better with TRBJ2-7; the J call may be wrong. The CDR3 covers 16 residues. Per germline, CDR1 SNHLY and CDR2 FYNNEI. The CDR3 sequence: CASTRLAGGTSYEQYF. CDR3 bases: TGTGCCAGCACTCGACTAGCGGGAGGTACTTCCTACGAGCAGTACTTC.

This chain links TRBV6-5 with TRBJ1-1; 7 nucleotides line up with TRBD1. With V trimmed by 6 bases and J by 3 bases, 10 bases remained unmatched. The CDR3 has 15 residues. Germline CDR1 reads MNHEY; CDR2 reads SVGAGI. CDR3 amino acids: CASRRYHRGDTEAFF. The DNA for the CDR3 is TGTGCCAGCAGACGATATCACAGGGGAGACACTGAAGCTTTCTTT.

The J gene is TRBJ2-1, the V gene TRBV11-3; 8 bases align to TRBD2. CDR3 size: 16 residues. CDR1 SGHNT and CDR2 YENEEA come from the germline V gene. V trimming: 1 base; J trimming: 6 bases; junction bases outside the gene matches: 8. The CDR3 is CASSLGGLVGPNEQFF. CDR3 in DNA: TGTGCCAGCAGCTTAGGGGGACTAGTCGGGCCCAATGAGCAGTTCTTC.

The chain has TRBV5-1 and TRBJ2-7; possible D gene TRBD1, 6 bases. The CDR3 is made up of 15 amino acids. Trimming took off 4 bases at V and 3 bases at J, with 17 bases between the two ends. CDR1 and CDR2 (germline): SGHRS, YFSETQ. The CDR3 region has the DNA TGCGCCAGCAGCGATGGAACAGGGCAGGGCTACGAGCAGTACTTC. Protein: CASSDGTGQGYEQYF.

The sample holds one count of this clone. The chain has TRBV4-3 and TRBJ1-2; a possible D gene is TRBD1 (6 bases). The CDR3 runs 13 residues. Germline V CDR1 and CDR2: LGHNA, YSLEER. V gave up 3 bases and J gave up 8 bases, with 13 bases separating them. Written as DNA, the CDR3 is TGCGCCAGCAGCCAGGGGTTGAGGGGGGGCTACACCTTC. Translated: CASSQGLRGGYTF.